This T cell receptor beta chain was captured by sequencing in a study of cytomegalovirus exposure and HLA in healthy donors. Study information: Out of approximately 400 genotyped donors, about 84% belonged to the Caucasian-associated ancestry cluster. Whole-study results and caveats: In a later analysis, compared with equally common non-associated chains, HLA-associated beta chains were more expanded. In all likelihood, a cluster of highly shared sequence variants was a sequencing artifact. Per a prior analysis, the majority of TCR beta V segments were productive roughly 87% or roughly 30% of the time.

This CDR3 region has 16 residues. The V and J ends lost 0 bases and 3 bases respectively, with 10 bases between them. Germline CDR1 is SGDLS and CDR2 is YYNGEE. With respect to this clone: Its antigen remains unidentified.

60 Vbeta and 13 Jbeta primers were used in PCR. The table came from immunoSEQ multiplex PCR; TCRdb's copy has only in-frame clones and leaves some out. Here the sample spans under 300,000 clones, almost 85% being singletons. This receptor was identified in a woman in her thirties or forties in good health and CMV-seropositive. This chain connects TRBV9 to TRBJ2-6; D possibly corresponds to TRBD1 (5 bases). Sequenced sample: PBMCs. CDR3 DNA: TGTGCCAGCAGCGTAGGTAAAGGGGTTGGGGCCAACGTCCTGACTTTC. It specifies CASSVGKGVGANVLTF.